Below, 13 T cell receptor beta chains from the same sample are listed, as sequenced in a study of T cells in tuberculosis. Sequenced by immunoSEQ multiplex PCR; TCRdb stores in-frame clones only, minus some. Of some 26,000 clones listed, around 90% are singletons. The sample comprised PBMCs. Source of these receptors: a donor aged 5-35 years with latent tuberculosis or without tuberculosis infection. Some clones in this sample may be carry-over from other donors' samples.

This chain connects TRBV12-5 to TRBJ1-1; 7 bases map to TRBD1. Germline V gives CDR1 LGHNT, CDR2 FRNRAP. The trim removed 5 bases at V and 4 bases at J, leaving 4 bases unmatched. CDR3 length: 13 amino acids. CDR3 residues: CASGETGITEAFF. For the CDR3, the DNA is TGTGCTAGTGGTGAGACAGGGATCACTGAAGCTTTCTTT.

The rearrangement uses TRBV7-9 and TRBJ2-3; D gene unclear. The CDR3 runs to 16 residues. Trimming took 3 bases from V and 0 from J, leaving 13 bases between them. CDR1 and CDR2 from the germline V gene are SEHNR and FQNEAQ (reference sequence). CDR3 amino acids: CASSLVDFSSTDTQYF. The CDR3, as DNA: TGTGCCAGCAGCTTGGTCGACTTCTCTAGCACAGATACGCAGTATTTT. Using reference TRBV7-9 and TRBJ2-3 for the parts outside the CDR3, the full variable domain is DTGVSQNPRHKITKRGQNVTFRCDPISEHNRLYWYRQTLGQGPEFLTYFQNEAQLEKSRLLSDRFSAERPKGSFSTLEIQRTEQGDSAMYLCASSLVDFSSTDTQYFGPGTRLTVL.

J is TRBJ2-7 and V is TRBV11-2, with D perhaps matching TRBD1 (6 bases). The CDR3 runs 15 residues. Trimming removed 4 bases at V and 2 bases at J, with 15 bases between. Germline CDR1 is SGHAT and CDR2 is FQNNGV. The CDR3 region has the DNA TGTGCCAGCAGCTCCCCCGGGACACACACCTACGAGCAGTACTTC. As protein: CASSSPGTHTYEQYF.

The chain uses TRBV2 and TRBJ2-4; weak D call: TRBD2 (5 bases). Germline V CDR1 and CDR2: SNHLY, FYNNEI. The length of the CDR3 is 13 residues. V gave up 2 bases and J gave up 9 bases, with 11 bases separating them. The CDR3 sequence: CASSERGGGIQYF. In nucleotides, the CDR3 is TGTGCCAGCAGTGAACGGGGTGGTGGCATTCAGTACTTC.

The chain joins TRBV25-1 to TRBJ1-2, with D perhaps TRBD1 (6 bases). CDR3 length equals 15 residues. Trimming removed 3 bases from V and 4 bases from J, with 15 bases in between. Germline V gene sequence: CDR1 MGHDK, CDR2 SYGVNS. The CDR3 bases are TGTGCCAGCAGTGACCCTACGGGGGGCAGCTATGGCTACACCTTC. Its protein is CASSDPTGGSYGYTF.

The chain has TRBV4-3 and TRBJ2-5, with a tentative D call TRBD1 (5 bases). The CDR3 runs 17 residues. Germline lookup yields CDR1 LGHNA and CDR2 YSLEER. Trimming shortened V by 0 bases and J by 4 bases, and 18 bases separated the two germline ends. CDR3 sequence: CASSQDLNSGWGETQYF. The CDR3 DNA is TGCGCCAGCAGCCAAGATCTTAATTCAGGGTGGGGAGAGACCCAGTACTTC.

V gene TRBV30 combines with J gene TRBJ2-7; 7 positions match TRBD1. V lost 3 bases to trimming and J lost 6 bases; unmatched junction nucleotides: 17. The CDR3 has 16 amino acids. CDR1 is GTSNPN, CDR2 SVGIG, per germline (reference sequence). The CDR3 loop is CAWRVGQEGFFFEQYF. The CDR3 DNA sequence: TGTGCCTGGAGAGTTGGACAGGAAGGTTTCTTTTTCGAGCAGTACTTC.

For the CDR3, the DNA is TGTGCCAGCAGCCCCGAGACTAGCGGGAGCTCCTACAATGAGCAGTTCTTC. Residues: CASSPETSGSSYNEQFF. The gene calls are TRBV7-6 and TRBJ2-1; 12 bases agree with TRBD2. J was trimmed by 0 bases and V by 5 bases; bases with no gene match: 5. CDR1 and CDR2 from the germline V gene are SGHVS and FNYEAQ. The CDR3 has 17 amino acids.

V usage is TRBV29-1 and J usage is TRBJ2-1; D unclear. V shed 5 bases and J shed 7 bases, with 9 bases lying between them. The CDR3 runs to 11 residues. The V gene's germline CDR1 is SQVTM and CDR2 ANQGSEA. The CDR3 sequence: CSVPGQNEQFF. CDR3 DNA: TGCAGCGTTCCCGGTCAAAATGAGCAGTTCTTC.

The chain is built from TRBV6-6 and TRBJ1-5; the D gene is possibly TRBD1 (5 bases). The germline CDR1 and CDR2 sequences are MNHNY and SVGAGI (reference sequence). Deletions cut 5 bases from V and 1 base from J, with 15 bases between. The CDR3 is made up of 16 amino acids. The CDR3 DNA reads TGTGCCAGCAGTCATGGGACTGTGACGAGCAATCAGCCCCAGCATTTT. Its translation is CASSHGTVTSNQPQHF.

This chain uses TRBV5-1 with TRBJ2-3, with 10 bases fitting TRBD2. CDR3 length: 16 residues. With V trimmed by 3 bases and J by 2 bases, 6 bases remained unmatched. Germline V gives CDR1 SGHRS, CDR2 YFSETQ. CDR3 in amino acids: CASSSQLAGITDTQYF. DNA of the CDR3: TGCGCCAGCAGCTCACAACTAGCGGGGATCACAGATACGCAGTATTTT.

The chain has TRBV15 and TRBJ1-2; 8 bases are shared with TRBD1. Germline V CDR1 and CDR2: LNHNV, YYDKDF (reference sequence). The CDR3 is 16 residues long. V lost 0 bases to trimming and J lost 4 bases; unmatched junction nucleotides: 7. CDR3 amino acids: CATSRDYSGGPYGYTF. CDR3 DNA sequence: TGTGCCACCAGCAGAGATTACTCAGGGGGCCCCTATGGCTACACCTTC.

V and J are TRBV29-1 and TRBJ2-3; D ambiguous. The germline gives CDR1 SQVTM, CDR2 ANQGSEA. The CDR3 sequence is 10 residues long. The CDR3 DNA sequence: TGCAGGGCCGGCACAGATACGCAGTATTTT. Its translation: CRAGTDTQYF.